The present T cell receptor (beta chain) was sequenced within a study of early T cells in non-severe SARS-CoV-2 infection. TCRdb recomputed calls from the 5' RACE reads with MiXCR, one row per CDR3 protein. The sample carries tens of thousands of distinct CDR3 sequences, around 14% recorded once. This clonotype came up a few times. CDR1 and CDR2 from the germline V gene are SGHRS and YFSETQ. This CDR3 has 16 residues. The V segment lost 4 bases and the J segment 0 bases; nucleotides outside the gene matches: 8. The receptor comes from an adult who was a healthcare worker with PCR-confirmed SARS-CoV-2 infection or an uninfected control (not recorded which). The chain has TRBV5-1 and TRBJ2-3, with 7 bases that match TRBD2. Sequencing was performed on whole blood. The DNA of the CDR3 is TGCGCCAGCAGCACCCAGACTAGCCTAAGCACAGATACGCAGTATTTT. Translating it yields CASSTQTSLSTDTQYF.